A single sample gave rise to the 17 T cell receptor beta chains below, sequenced in a study of regulatory T cells in long-lasting Graves disease. Specified time point: persistent/refractory GD, antithyroid drugs over 5 years with positive TRAb. From RNA extracted from PBMCs, the TCR library was made. CDR3 regions were amplified by Arm-PCR using iRepertoire HTBI primers to build TCR beta libraries. TCRdb processed the multiplex PCR reads anew with MiXCR; each CDR3 protein has one entry. The table records about 660,000 distinct CDR3 sequences, about 32% of them present only once. Sequenced here: peripheral blood mononuclear cells (PBMCs), sampled when the disease was refractory, from a patient treated with antithyroid drugs. The receptors shown here come from a female donor with Graves disease.

This clonotype was seen many times. The chain couples TRBV9 to TRBJ2-5; 11 nucleotides align to TRBD2. The V gene end was trimmed by 4 bases and the J gene end by 5 bases; junction bases not matched to a gene: 4. This CDR3 comprises 14 residues. Germline loops: CDR1 SGDLS, CDR2 YYNGEE. Written as DNA, the CDR3 is TGTGCCAGCAGCCATCTAGCGGGAGGTGAGACCCAGTACTTC. Protein sequence: CASSHLAGGETQYF.

The genes are TRBV7-8 and TRBJ1-1; D is ambiguous. Trimming shortened V by 2 bases and J by 4 bases, and 14 bases separated the two germline ends. CDR3 length: 15 residues. Germline V CDR1 and CDR2: SGHVS, FQNEAQ. DNA for the CDR3: TGTGCCAGCAGCTTATACCCGGGCTGGAGCACTGAAGCTTTCTTT. Its protein is CASSLYPGWSTEAFF. The whole variable domain, filled in from reference TRBV7-8 and TRBJ1-1, reads GAGVSQSPRYKVAKRGQDVALRCDPISGHVSLFWYQQALGQGPEFLTYFQNEAQLDKSGLPSDRFFAERPEGSVSTLKIQRTQQEDSAVYLCASSLYPGWSTEAFFGQGTRLTVV.

The V and J genes are TRBV5-1 and TRBJ1-1; no firm D call. CDR1 SGHRS and CDR2 YFSETQ come from the germline V gene. The CDR3 spans 15 residues. V was shortened by 0 bases and J by 5 bases, with 14 bases between the two germline ends. DNA for the CDR3: TGCGCCAGCAGCTTGGCCATGCGGGATGGGACTGAAGCTTTCTTT. Translating it yields CASSLAMRDGTEAFF.

V usage is TRBV7-9 and J usage is TRBJ1-1, with TRBD1 matching 8 bases. There are 14 residues in the CDR3. Trimming took 8 bases from V and 11 from J; bases not matched to a gene: 16. Germline V gene data show CDR1 as SEHNR and CDR2 as FQNEAQ (reference sequence). The chain's CDR3 is CASGRSRGPTLAFF. Written as DNA, the CDR3 is TGTGCCAGCGGACGAAGCAGGGGGCCAACCCTGGCTTTCTTT. The variable domain in full, completed from reference TRBV7-9 and TRBJ1-1, reads DTGVSQNPRHKITKRGQNVTFRCDPISEHNRLYWYRQTLGQGPEFLTYFQNEAQLEKSRLLSDRFSAERPKGSFSTLEIQRTEQGDSAMYLCASGRSRGPTLAFFGQGTRLTVV.

CDR3 nucleotide sequence: TGTGCCAGCAGTGATGCTACAGCCGGGGGCTACGGAAAACTGTTTTTT. Its translation is CASSDATAGGYGKLFF. The rearrangement uses TRBV25-1 and TRBJ1-4; a possible D gene is TRBD1 (6 bases). The CDR3 extends over 16 amino acids. Germline CDR1 and CDR2: MGHDK and SYGVNS. V lost 3 bases to trimming and J lost 10 bases, with 21 bases between them.

This clonotype was seen at least ten times. V usage is TRBV24-1 and J usage is TRBJ1-2; D remains unclear. V dropped 9 bases and J dropped 3 bases, with 13 bases sitting between them. The CDR3 sequence is 13 residues long. Germline V CDR1 and CDR2: KGHDR, SFDVKD. DNA for the CDR3: TGTGCCACCGACAAGTACAGAGACTATGGCTACACCTTC. Protein: CATDKYRDYGYTF.

The CDR3 protein is CSAKPGLSYEQYF. The DNA for the CDR3 is TGCAGTGCTAAACCGGGACTCTCCTACGAGCAGTACTTC. The chain joins TRBV20-1 to TRBJ2-7, with D possibly TRBD2 on 6 matching bases. CDR1 is DFQATT, CDR2 SNEGSKA, per germline (reference sequence). This CDR3 has 13 amino acids. V lost 4 bases and J 0 bases, leaving 10 bases between the germline ends.

This clonotype has more than one count but fewer than ten. This chain links TRBV30 with TRBJ1-1; 7 nucleotides line up with TRBD1. This CDR3 spans 13 amino acids. With V trimmed by 3 bases and J by 4 bases, 5 bases remained unmatched. CDR1 is GTSNPN, CDR2 SVGIG, per germline (reference sequence). DNA of the CDR3: TGTGCCTGGAGGACAGGGAGGACCACTGAAGCTTTCTTT. It codes for CAWRTGRTTEAFF.

The sample holds a few counts of this clonotype. CDR3 nucleotides: TGTGCCAGCAGGTTTTGGACAATGAACACTGAAGCTTTCTTT. This encodes CASRFWTMNTEAFF. The chain has TRBV12-3 or TRBV12-4 and TRBJ1-1, with a possible D match to TRBD1 (5 bases). Trimming left V 6 bases short and J 0 bases short, with 11 bases between. The CDR3 has 14 residues.

The chain couples TRBV7-3 to TRBJ2-2; no clear D gene. The CDR3 extends over 13 amino acids. CDR1 is SGHTA and CDR2 is FQGTGA in the germline V gene. Trimming stripped 6 bases from V and 1 base from J, with 6 bases between. CDR3 DNA sequence: TGTGCCAGCAGGCCAGGGAACACCGGGGAGCTGTTTTTT. Protein sequence: CASRPGNTGELFF.

The sample holds a few counts of this clonotype. The V call is TRBV11-3, the J call TRBJ2-2; 10 bases are shared with TRBD2. Germline-derived CDR1 and CDR2 are SGHNT and YENEEA. This CDR3 comprises 15 residues. Germline trimming cut 5 bases from V and 6 bases from J; bases unmatched to any gene: 6. The CDR3 here is CASSLLAGASGELFF. For the CDR3, the DNA is TGTGCCAGCAGCCTCCTAGCGGGAGCTTCCGGGGAGCTGTTTTTT.

This rearrangement joins TRBV11-2 to TRBJ1-2; D ambiguous. V lost 5 bases and J lost 2, with 12 bases in between. The CDR3 has 14 amino acids. CDR1 and CDR2 from the germline V gene are SGHAT and FQNNGV. CDR3 nucleotide sequence: TGTGCCAGCAGCCCGGCGTCTTTGAACTATGGCTACACCTTC. Its protein is CASSPASLNYGYTF.

This clonotype has a count of ten or more. This chain joins TRBV19 and TRBJ1-2, with 8 positions matching TRBD1. The germline CDR1 and CDR2 sequences are LNHDA and SQIVND (reference sequence). V was clipped by 6 bases and J by 2 bases; unmatched bases: 14. The CDR3 consists of 17 residues. This chain's CDR3 is CASSRSLGQGENYGYTF. As DNA, the CDR3 is TGTGCCAGTAGCAGAAGCCTTGGACAGGGCGAAAACTATGGCTACACCTTC.

To note about this clonotype: A much larger clonotype is one base distant, so this may be a read error. This chain connects TRBV6-1 to TRBJ2-1, with D perhaps being TRBD1 or TRBD2 (5 bases each). CDR1 is MNHNS and CDR2 is SASEGT in the germline V gene. The CDR3 length is 13 residues. In nucleotides, the CDR3 is TGTGCCAGCAGTCCGGGACGCGCCAATGAGCAGTCCTTC. This codes for CASSPGRANEQSF.

This chain connects TRBV29-1 to TRBJ1-3; D remains unclear. Trimming took off 4 bases at V and 9 bases at J, with 13 bases between the two ends. The germline V gene encodes CDR1 SQVTM and CDR2 ANQGSEA. The CDR3 runs 12 residues. CDR3 loop: CSVAGLEGTIYF. The CDR3 nucleotides are TGCAGCGTTGCTGGTTTGGAGGGCACCATATATTTT.

Notes on this clonotype: With only one base between it and a far larger clone, this is likely a read error. This chain connects TRBV2 to TRBJ1-5; D is ambiguous. The germline CDR1 and CDR2 sequences are SNHLY and FYNNEI. Between the trimmed V and J ends, which lost 7 bases and 0 bases, there was a span of 7 bases. This CDR3 region has 13 residues. The CDR3 sequence: CASIPDSNQPQHF. DNA of the CDR3: TGTGCCAGCATCCCAGATAGCAATCAGCCCCAGCATTTT.

This clonotype was observed a few times. The chain is built from TRBV20-1 and TRBJ1-6, with 7 nucleotides matching TRBD1. Germline V gene lookup returns CDR1 DFQATT and CDR2 SNEGSKA (reference sequence). With 5 bases clipped from V and 7 bases from J, the junction kept 2 bases outside the gene matches. The length of the CDR3 is 12 residues. The CDR3 sequence: CSADRDNSPLHF. CDR3 nucleotides: TGCAGTGCTGACAGGGACAATTCACCCCTCCACTTT.